The source of this T cell receptor beta chain is a study of blood T cell repertoires in COVID-19. How the authors handled the data: Cell counts per sample came from amplifying reference gene primers. TCRdb keeps only in-frame clones here, not all; method: immunoSEQ multiplex PCR. From that table come the V and J calls and clone size; the DNA was used to work out D and trimming. Counted here are roughly 250,000 clones, approximately 86% occurring once; the ten biggest clones make up just over 2.5%. CDR3 size: 14 residues. J gave up 5 bases and V 5 bases, and 4 bases lay outside the gene matches. CDR1 SEHNR and CDR2 FQNEAQ come from the germline V gene (reference sequence). This clone appeared a few times.

The chain links TRBV7-9 to TRBJ1-4, with TRBD1 matching over 8 bases. The TCR originated in a woman in her twenties or thirties with acute COVID-19. The specimen sequenced was PBMCs or T cells enriched from blood (not recorded which). CDR3 sequence: CASSLDRVNEKLFF. The CDR3, as DNA: TGTGCCAGCAGCCTGGACAGGGTGAATGAAAAACTGTTTTTT.